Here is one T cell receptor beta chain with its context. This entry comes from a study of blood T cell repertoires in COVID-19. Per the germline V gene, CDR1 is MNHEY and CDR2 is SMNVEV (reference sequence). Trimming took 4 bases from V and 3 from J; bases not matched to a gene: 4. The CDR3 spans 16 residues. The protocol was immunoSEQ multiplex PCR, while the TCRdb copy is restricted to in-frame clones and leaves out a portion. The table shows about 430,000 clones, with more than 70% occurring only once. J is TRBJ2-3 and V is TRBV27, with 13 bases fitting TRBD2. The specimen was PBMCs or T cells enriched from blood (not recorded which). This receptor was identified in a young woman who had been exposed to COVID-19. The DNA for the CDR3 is TGTGCCAGCAGTTACGGACTAGCGGGAGCAACAGATACGCAGTATTTT. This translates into CASSYGLAGATDTQYF.